The clone carrying this T cell receptor (beta chain) appeared a few times. Its target is not known. The CDR3 spans 14 residues. Germline CDR1 reads MGHRA; CDR2 reads YSYEKL. V was cut by 0 bases and J by 4 bases, with 7 bases left in between. These data come from a study of beta chain features in type 1 diabetes. The study's findings and limits: Among patients with Type 1 diabetes, TCRB CDR3s were moderately but significantly shorter in every one of the four CD4+ subsets.

Isolated RNA was reverse transcribed in full, so expressed TCRB transcripts were sequenced. Profiling relied on immunoSEQ multiplex PCR, and the TCRdb table lists in-frame clones only, not all of them. The sample shows 300,000 to 350,000 clones, roughly 8% of them seen only once. The chain combines TRBV4-1 with TRBJ1-5; the D is unclear. The sample comprised central memory CD4+ T cells from blood. The sequence came from a woman under 30 in good health. CDR3 protein: CASSQETLNQPQHF. The DNA for the CDR3 is TGCGCCAGCAGCCAAGAAACCTTGAATCAGCCCCAGCATTTT.